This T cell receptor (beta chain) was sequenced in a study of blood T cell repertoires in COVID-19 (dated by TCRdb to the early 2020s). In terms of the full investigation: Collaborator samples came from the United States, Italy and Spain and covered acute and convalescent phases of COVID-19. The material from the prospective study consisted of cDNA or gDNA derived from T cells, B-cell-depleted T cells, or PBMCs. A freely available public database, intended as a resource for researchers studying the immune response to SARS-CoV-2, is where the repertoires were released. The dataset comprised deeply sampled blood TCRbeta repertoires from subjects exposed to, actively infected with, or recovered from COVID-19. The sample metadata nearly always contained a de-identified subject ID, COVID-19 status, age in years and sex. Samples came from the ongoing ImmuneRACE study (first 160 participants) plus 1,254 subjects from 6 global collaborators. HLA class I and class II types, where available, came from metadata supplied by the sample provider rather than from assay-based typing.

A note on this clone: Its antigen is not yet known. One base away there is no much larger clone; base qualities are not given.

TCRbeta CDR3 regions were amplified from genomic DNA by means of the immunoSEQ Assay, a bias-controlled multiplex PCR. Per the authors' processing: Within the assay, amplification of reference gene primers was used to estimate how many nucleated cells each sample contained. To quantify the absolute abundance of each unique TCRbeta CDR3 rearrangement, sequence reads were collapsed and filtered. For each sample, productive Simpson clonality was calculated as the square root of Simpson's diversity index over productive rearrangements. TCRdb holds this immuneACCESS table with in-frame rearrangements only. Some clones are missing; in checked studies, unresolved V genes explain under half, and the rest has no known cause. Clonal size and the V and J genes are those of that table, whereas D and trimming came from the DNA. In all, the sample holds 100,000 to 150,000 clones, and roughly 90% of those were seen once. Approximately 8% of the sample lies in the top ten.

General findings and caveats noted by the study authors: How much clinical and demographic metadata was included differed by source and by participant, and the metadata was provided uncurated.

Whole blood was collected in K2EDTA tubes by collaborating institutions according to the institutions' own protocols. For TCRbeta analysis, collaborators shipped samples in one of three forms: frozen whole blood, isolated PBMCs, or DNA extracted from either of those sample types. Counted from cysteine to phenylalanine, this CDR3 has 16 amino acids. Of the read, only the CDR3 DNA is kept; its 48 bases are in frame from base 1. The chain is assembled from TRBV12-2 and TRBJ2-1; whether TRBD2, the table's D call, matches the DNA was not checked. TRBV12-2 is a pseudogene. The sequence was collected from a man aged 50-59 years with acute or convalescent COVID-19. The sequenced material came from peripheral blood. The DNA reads TGTGCAAGTCGCCCCCTTTCTAGCGGGATTTCCAATGAGCAGTTCTTC. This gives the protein CASRPLSSGISNEQFF.